Presented here are 2 T cell receptor beta chains from one specimen sequenced in a study of cytomegalovirus exposure and HLA in healthy donors. The PCR employed 60 Vbeta primers together with 13 Jbeta primers. Produced via immunoSEQ multiplex PCR; TCRdb's table is partial and in-frame only. This table has about 110,000 clones, approximately 16% appearing once. Sequencing was carried out using PBMCs. The receptors here all came from a female donor in good health and CMV-seronegative.

The chain combines TRBV5-1 with TRBJ2-5, with 7 positions matching TRBD2. Germline lookup yields CDR1 SGHRS and CDR2 YFSETQ. After removal of 0 bases from V and 4 bases from J, the junction contained 9 bases not matched to a gene. The CDR3 has 16 amino acids. The CDR3 sequence is CASSLDLSGGLETQYF. CDR3 bases: TGCGCCAGCAGCTTGGACTTATCGGGAGGCCTAGAGACCCAGTACTTC. Combining the CDR3 with reference TRBV5-1 and TRBJ2-5 gives the whole variable domain KAGVTQTPRYLIKTRGQQVTLSCSPISGHRSVSWYQQTPGQGLQFLFEYFSETQRNKGNFPGRFSGRQFSNSRSEMNVSTLELGDSALYLCASSLDLSGGLETQYFGPGTRLLVL.

Notes on this clone: Its ends do not fully match the called genes, so a read error is possible. Different DNA sequences within this sample yield the same CDR3. The chain uses TRBV2 and TRBJ1-5, with 7 bases identical to TRBD1. The CDR3 covers 15 residues. The germline CDR1 and CDR2 sequences are SNHLY and FYNNEI. CDR3 region: CASSRTGLSNQPQHF. The CDR3 nucleotides read TGTGCCAGCAGTAGGACAGGACTTAGCAATCAGCCCCAGCATTTC.